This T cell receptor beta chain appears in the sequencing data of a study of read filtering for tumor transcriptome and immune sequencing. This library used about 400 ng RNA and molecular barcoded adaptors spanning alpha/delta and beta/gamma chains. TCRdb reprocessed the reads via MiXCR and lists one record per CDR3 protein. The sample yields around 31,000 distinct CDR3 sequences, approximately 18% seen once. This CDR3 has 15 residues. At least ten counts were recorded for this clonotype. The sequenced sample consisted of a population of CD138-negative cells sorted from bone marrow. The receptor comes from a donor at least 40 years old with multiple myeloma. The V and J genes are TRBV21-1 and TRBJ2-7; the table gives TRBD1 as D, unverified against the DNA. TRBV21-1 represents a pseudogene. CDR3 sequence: CASSKNDRGLWEQYF. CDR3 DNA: TGTGCCAGCAGCAAAAACGACAGGGGGCTTTGGGAGCAGTACTTC.